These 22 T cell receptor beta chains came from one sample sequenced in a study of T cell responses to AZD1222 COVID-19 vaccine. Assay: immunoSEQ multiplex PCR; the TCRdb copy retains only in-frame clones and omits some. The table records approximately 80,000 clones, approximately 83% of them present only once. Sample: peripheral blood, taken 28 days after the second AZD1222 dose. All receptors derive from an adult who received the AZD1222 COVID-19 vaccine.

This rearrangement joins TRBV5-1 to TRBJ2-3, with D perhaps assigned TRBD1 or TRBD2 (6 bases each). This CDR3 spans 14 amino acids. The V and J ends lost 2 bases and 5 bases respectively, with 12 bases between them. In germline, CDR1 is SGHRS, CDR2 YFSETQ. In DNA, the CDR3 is TGCGCCAGCAGCTTATCGGGGGCGGGAGATACGCAGTATTTT. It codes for CASSLSGAGDTQYF.

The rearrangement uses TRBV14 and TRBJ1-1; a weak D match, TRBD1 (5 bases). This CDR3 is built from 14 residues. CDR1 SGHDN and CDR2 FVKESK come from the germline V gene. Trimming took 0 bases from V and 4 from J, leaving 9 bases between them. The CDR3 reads CASSQDLGATEAFF. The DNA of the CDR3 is TGTGCCAGCAGCCAAGATCTTGGGGCCACTGAAGCTTTCTTT.

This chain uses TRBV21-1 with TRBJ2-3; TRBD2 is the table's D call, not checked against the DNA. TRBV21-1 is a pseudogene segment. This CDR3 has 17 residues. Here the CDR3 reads CASSRLAGGPWADTQYF. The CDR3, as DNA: TGTGCCAGCAGCAGACTAGCGGGAGGCCCTTGGGCAGATACGCAGTATTTT.

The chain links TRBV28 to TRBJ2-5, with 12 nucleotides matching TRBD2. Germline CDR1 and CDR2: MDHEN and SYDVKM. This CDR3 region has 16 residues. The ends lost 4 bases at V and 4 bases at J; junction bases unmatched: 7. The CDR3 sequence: CASSSTSGSSAETQYF. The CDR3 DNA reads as TGTGCCAGCAGTTCGACTAGCGGGAGTAGCGCAGAGACCCAGTACTTC. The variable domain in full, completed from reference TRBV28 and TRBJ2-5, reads DVKVTQSSRYLVKRTGEKVFLECVQDMDHENMFWYRQDPGLGLRLIYFSYDVKMKEKGDIPEGYSVSREKKERFSLILESASTNQTSMYLCASSSTSGSSAETQYFGPGTRLLVL.

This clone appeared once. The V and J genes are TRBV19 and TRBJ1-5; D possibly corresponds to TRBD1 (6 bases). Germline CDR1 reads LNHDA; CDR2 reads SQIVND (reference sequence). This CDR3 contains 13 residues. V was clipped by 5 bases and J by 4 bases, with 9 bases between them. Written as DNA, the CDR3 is TGTGCCAGTAGTCCCCAGGGGAATCAGCCCCAGCATTTT. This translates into CASSPQGNQPQHF.

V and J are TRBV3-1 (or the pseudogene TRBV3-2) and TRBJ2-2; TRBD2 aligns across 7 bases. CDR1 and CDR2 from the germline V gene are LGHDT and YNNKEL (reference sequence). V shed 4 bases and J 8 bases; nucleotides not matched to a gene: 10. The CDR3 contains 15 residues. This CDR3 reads CASSRLREGVGELFF. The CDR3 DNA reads TGTGCCAGCAGCCGCCTAAGGGAGGGAGTGGGGGAGCTGTTTTTT.

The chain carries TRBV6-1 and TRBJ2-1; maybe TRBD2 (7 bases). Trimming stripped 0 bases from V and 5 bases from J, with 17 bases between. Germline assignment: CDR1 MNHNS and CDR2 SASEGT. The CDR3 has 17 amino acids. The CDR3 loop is CASSEAFFGGAHNEQFF. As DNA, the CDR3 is TGTGCCAGCAGTGAAGCGTTTTTTGGGGGGGCCCACAATGAGCAGTTCTTC.

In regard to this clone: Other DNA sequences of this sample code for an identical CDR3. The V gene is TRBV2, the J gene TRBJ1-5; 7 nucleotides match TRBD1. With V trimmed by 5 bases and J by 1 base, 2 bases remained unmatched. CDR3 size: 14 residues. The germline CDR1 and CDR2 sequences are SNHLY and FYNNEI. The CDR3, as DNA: TGTGCCAGCAGTCGACAGGGAAGCAATCAGCCCCAGCATTTT. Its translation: CASSRQGSNQPQHF.

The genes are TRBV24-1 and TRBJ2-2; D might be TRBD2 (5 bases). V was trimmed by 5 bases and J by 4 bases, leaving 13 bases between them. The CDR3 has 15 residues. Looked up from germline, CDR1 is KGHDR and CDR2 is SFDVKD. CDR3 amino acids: CATSAEASVTGELFF. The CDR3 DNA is TGTGCCACCAGTGCGGAGGCAAGCGTCACCGGGGAGCTGTTTTTT.

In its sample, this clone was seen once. CDR3: CASSLAGTGNEKLFF. The DNA for the CDR3 is TGTGCCAGCAGCTTGGCCGGGACAGGGAATGAAAAACTGTTTTTT. The chain is built from TRBV5-5 and TRBJ1-4, with TRBD1 matching over 9 bases. Looked up from germline, CDR1 is SGHKS and CDR2 is YYEKEE (reference sequence). V gave up 0 bases and J gave up 5 bases; unmatched junction bases: 2. This CDR3 contains 15 residues.

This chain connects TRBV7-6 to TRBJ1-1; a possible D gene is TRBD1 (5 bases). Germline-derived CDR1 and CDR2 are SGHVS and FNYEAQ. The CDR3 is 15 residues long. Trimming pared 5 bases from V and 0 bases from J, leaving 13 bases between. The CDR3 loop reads CASSPKTVLNTEAFF. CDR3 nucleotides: TGTGCCAGCAGCCCAAAGACAGTATTGAACACTGAAGCTTTCTTT.

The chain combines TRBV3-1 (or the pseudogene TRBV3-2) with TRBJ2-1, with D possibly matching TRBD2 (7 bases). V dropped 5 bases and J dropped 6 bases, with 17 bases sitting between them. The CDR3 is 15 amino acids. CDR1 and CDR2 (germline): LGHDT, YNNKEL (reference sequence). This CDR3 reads CASSAVGGAGNEQFF. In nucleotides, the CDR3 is TGTGCCAGCAGCGCCGTTGGGGGGGCGGGCAATGAGCAGTTCTTC.

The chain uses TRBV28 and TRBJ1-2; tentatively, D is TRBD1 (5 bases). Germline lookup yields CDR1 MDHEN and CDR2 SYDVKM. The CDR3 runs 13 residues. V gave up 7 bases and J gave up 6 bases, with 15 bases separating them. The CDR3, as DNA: TGTGCCAGCACTTCCCCGGGGGAGGATGGCTACACCTTC. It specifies CASTSPGEDGYTF.

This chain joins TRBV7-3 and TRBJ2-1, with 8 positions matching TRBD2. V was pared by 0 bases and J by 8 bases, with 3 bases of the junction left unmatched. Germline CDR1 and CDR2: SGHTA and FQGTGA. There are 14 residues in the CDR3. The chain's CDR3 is CASSLTSGAYEQFF. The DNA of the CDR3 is TGTGCCAGCAGCTTAACTAGCGGGGCTTATGAGCAGTTCTTC.

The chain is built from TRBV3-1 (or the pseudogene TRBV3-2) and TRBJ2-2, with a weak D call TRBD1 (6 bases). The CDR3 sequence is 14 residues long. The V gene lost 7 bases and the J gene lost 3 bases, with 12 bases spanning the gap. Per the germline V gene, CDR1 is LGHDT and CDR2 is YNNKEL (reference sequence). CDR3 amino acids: CASTQGTDTGELFF. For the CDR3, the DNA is TGTGCCAGCACCCAGGGGACGGACACCGGGGAGCTGTTTTTT.

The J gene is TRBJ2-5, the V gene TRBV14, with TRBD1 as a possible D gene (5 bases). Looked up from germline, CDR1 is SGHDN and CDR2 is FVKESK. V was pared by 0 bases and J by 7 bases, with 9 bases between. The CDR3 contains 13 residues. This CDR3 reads CASSQDQGWTQYF. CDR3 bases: TGTGCCAGCAGCCAAGATCAGGGTTGGACCCAGTACTTC.

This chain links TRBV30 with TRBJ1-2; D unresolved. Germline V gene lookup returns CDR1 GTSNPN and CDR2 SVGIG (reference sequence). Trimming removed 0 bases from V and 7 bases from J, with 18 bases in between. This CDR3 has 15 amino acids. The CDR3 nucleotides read TGTGCCTGGAGTGTACAACCGCCTTTGATACCTGGCTACACCTTC. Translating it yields CAWSVQPPLIPGYTF.

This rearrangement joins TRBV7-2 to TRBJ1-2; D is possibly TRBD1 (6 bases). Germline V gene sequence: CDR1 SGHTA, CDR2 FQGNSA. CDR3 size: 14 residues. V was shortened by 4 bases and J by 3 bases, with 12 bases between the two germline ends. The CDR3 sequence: CASSSPGADYGYTF. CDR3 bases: TGTGCCAGCAGCTCCCCAGGGGCGGACTATGGCTACACCTTC.

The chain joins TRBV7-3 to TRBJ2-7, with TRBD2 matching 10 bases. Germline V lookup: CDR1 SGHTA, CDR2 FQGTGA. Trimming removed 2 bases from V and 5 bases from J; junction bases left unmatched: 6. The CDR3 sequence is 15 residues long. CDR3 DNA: TGTGCCAGCAGCTTAGGCCTAGCGGGAGCCGACGAGCAGTACTTC. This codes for CASSLGLAGADEQYF.

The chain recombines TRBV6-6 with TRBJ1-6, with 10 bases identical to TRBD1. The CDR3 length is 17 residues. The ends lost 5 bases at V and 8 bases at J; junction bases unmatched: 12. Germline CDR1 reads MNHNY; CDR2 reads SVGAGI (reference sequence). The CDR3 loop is CASSPQVPGQGYSPLHF. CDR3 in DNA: TGTGCCAGCAGTCCGCAAGTACCGGGACAGGGGTATTCACCCCTCCACTTT.

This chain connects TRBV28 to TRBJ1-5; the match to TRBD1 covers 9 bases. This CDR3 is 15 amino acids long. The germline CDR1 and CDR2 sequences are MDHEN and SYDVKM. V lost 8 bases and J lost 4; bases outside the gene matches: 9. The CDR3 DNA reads TGTGCCAGCGGTTCCCCGGGACAGGGTAATCAGCCCCAGCATTTT. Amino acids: CASGSPGQGNQPQHF.

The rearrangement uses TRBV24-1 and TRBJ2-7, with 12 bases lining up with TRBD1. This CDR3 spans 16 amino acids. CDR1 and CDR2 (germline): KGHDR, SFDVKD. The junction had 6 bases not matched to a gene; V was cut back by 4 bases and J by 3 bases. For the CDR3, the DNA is TGTGCCACCAGTGACCCCGGGACAGGGGGCGTCTACGAGCAGTACTTC. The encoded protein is CATSDPGTGGVYEQYF.